This TCR beta chain was sequenced in a study of CD8 T cells in ankylosing spondylitis. Study outcomes and limitations: In ankylosing spondylitis patients, matched synovial fluid reportedly showed significant enrichment of disease-linked clones. One TCR beta motif, made up of several highly homologous variants, appeared characteristic of ankylosing spondylitis blood.

The CDR3 covers 16 residues. V shed 0 bases and J shed 4 bases, with 17 bases lying between them. The V gene's germline CDR1 is SGHRS and CDR2 YFSETQ. For TCR beta, libraries came from quantitative 5'-RACE with molecular barcodes. TCRdb re-called the 5' RACE reads through MiXCR, storing one row per CDR3 protein. The sample carries roughly 160,000 distinct CDR3 sequences, approximately 10% recorded once. This clonotype came up many times. Its target is unknown. Material: blood, either unsorted or a sorted T cell fraction (not recorded which). The sequence derives from a male donor with ankylosing spondylitis or in good health (not recorded which). The chain uses TRBV5-1 and TRBJ2-7, with TRBD2 as a possible D gene (5 bases). The CDR3 here is CASSLDPSRRGYEQYF. CDR3 DNA sequence: TGCGCCAGCAGCTTGGACCCTAGCAGGAGAGGATACGAGCAGTACTTC. Using reference TRBV5-1 and TRBJ2-7 for the parts outside the CDR3, the full variable domain is KAGVTQTPRYLIKTRGQQVTLSCSPISGHRSVSWYQQTPGQGLQFLFEYFSETQRNKGNFPGRFSGRQFSNSRSEMNVSTLELGDSALYLCASSLDPSRRGYEQYFGPGTRLTVT.